A single sample gave rise to the 5 T cell receptor beta chains below, sequenced in a study of shared clonotypes between healthy human individuals. TCRdb keeps only in-frame clones here, not all; method: immunoSEQ multiplex PCR. The sample lists over 2 million clones, 92% seen once, with around 0.4% in the top ten. The source material was naive CD4+ T cells from PBMCs. Subset defined: CD45RA+ positively selected. These receptors were taken from a man aged 18 to 30 in good health. Some clones in this sample may be carry-over from other donors' samples.

Concerning this clone itself: With a much larger clone just one base away, this may be a read error. The chain has TRBV11-1 and TRBJ1-1; 8 bases are a match to TRBD1. Germline values: CDR1 SGHAT, CDR2 FQDESV (reference sequence). The CDR3 sequence is 13 residues long. V lost 4 bases and J lost 11; bases outside the gene matches: 9. Here the CDR3 DNA reads TGTGCCAGCAGCTCCCAAACACAGGGGGAGGCTTTCTTT. Translated, it gives CASSSQTQGEAFF.

This sequence joins TRBV28 and TRBJ1-2; the D gene is possibly TRBD1 (5 bases). The V gene lost 8 bases and the J gene lost 1 base, with 14 bases spanning the gap. Germline V CDR1 and CDR2: MDHEN, SYDVKM. This CDR3 has 14 amino acids. CDR3 in amino acids: CASRSGDLNYGYTF. In DNA, the CDR3 is TGTGCCAGCCGTAGCGGGGACCTTAACTATGGCTACACCTTC.

The chain recombines TRBV5-4 with TRBJ2-2, with 8 nucleotides matching TRBD2. The germline V gene has CDR1 SGHNT and CDR2 YYREEE (reference sequence). Losses at the gene ends were 0 bases for V and 3 bases for J; bases not matched to a gene: 4. The CDR3 covers 16 residues. CDR3 DNA sequence: TGTGCCAGCAGCTTGGTCAGCGGGAGATACACCGGGGAGCTGTTTTTT. Its protein is CASSLVSGRYTGELFF.

The chain has TRBV7-8 and TRBJ1-4, with unresolved D. The V and J ends lost 4 bases and 7 bases respectively, with 19 bases between them. CDR1 and CDR2 from the germline V gene are SGHVS and FQNEAQ. This CDR3 spans 16 amino acids. The CDR3 reads CASSSQPGRRGEKLFF. CDR3 DNA: TGTGCCAGCAGCTCCCAGCCGGGTCGGAGAGGTGAAAAACTGTTTTTT.

The genes are TRBV5-1 and TRBJ1-1; D not certain. From germline, CDR1 is SGHRS and CDR2 YFSETQ. V dropped 7 bases and J dropped 2 bases, with 21 bases sitting between them. This CDR3 spans 16 amino acids. The CDR3 coding sequence is TGCGCCAGCGCGGGCCAGACGGGTCCGGCTAACACTGAAGCTTTCTTT. Translation gives CASAGQTGPANTEAFF. The full variable domain, rest sourced from reference TRBV5-1 and TRBJ1-1, is KAGVTQTPRYLIKTRGQQVTLSCSPISGHRSVSWYQQTPGQGLQFLFEYFSETQRNKGNFPGRFSGRQFSNSRSEMNVSTLELGDSALYLCASAGQTGPANTEAFFGQGTRLTVV.